One and the same sample provided the 3 T cell receptor beta chains below, sequenced in a study of OX40 agonist ivuxolimab in advanced cancers. Assay used: immunoSEQ multiplex PCR; TCRdb lists only in-frame clones, some missing. Here the sample spans 100,000 or so clones, 95% to 97% being singletons. Sequencing was performed on CD4+ or CD8+ T cells sorted from blood, taken in a trial of the OX40 agonist ivuxolimab. These receptors all come from an adult with an advanced solid tumor such as melanoma, head and neck, liver or kidney cancer.

The chain joins TRBV7-9 to TRBJ2-1; D may match TRBD1 or TRBD2 (5 bases each). The V end was cut by 7 bases, the J end by 10 bases, with 20 bases between. There are 14 residues in the CDR3. CDR1 SEHNR and CDR2 FQNEAQ come from the germline V gene (reference sequence). The CDR3 reads CASTRDGETWEQFF. The CDR3 DNA reads as TGTGCCAGCACCAGGGACGGAGAGACATGGGAGCAGTTCTTC.

The CDR3 reads CASSSTGGRFYEQYF. In DNA form, the CDR3 reads TGTGCCAGCAGCTCGACAGGGGGCAGGTTCTACGAGCAGTACTTC. The chain couples TRBV7-9 to TRBJ2-7; 10 bases are shared with TRBD1. V shed 4 bases and J 3 bases; nucleotides not matched to a gene: 6. The CDR3 runs 15 residues. Germline CDR1 SEHNR, CDR2 FQNEAQ (reference sequence).

This chain links TRBV28 with TRBJ2-7; 7 nucleotides agree with TRBD2. Germline values: CDR1 MDHEN, CDR2 SYDVKM. The CDR3 extends over 15 amino acids. Germline trimming cut 9 bases from V and 0 bases from J; bases unmatched to any gene: 11. CDR3 nucleotides: TGTGCCAGTAACCCCCCTAGCGGAAGCTCCTACGAGCAGTACTTC. This sequence encodes CASNPPSGSSYEQYF.